This TCR beta chain is drawn from a study of blood T cell repertoires in COVID-19. On the study more broadly: T cells, B-cell-depleted T cells, or PBMCs supplied cDNA or gDNA.

V gave up 3 bases and J gave up 0 bases, with 9 bases separating them. Germline CDR1 reads SGHAT; CDR2 reads FQNNGV. The CDR3 extends over 14 amino acids. Authors' data handling: Reference gene primer amplification gave nucleated cell count estimates. Produced via immunoSEQ multiplex PCR; TCRdb's table is partial and in-frame only. V, J and clone size reflect that table, while D and trimming were determined from the DNA. The data contain 150,000 to 200,000 clones, 85% to 95% of them singletons. J is TRBJ2-7 and V is TRBV11-2; tentative D call: TRBD2 (6 bases). The sample taken for sequencing was peripheral blood. The TCR originated in a woman in her sixties or seventies with COVID-19, enrolled during active disease. CDR3 nucleotides: TGTGCCAGCAGCTTGGAGGGGATCTCCTACGAGCAGTACTTC. It specifies CASSLEGISYEQYF.